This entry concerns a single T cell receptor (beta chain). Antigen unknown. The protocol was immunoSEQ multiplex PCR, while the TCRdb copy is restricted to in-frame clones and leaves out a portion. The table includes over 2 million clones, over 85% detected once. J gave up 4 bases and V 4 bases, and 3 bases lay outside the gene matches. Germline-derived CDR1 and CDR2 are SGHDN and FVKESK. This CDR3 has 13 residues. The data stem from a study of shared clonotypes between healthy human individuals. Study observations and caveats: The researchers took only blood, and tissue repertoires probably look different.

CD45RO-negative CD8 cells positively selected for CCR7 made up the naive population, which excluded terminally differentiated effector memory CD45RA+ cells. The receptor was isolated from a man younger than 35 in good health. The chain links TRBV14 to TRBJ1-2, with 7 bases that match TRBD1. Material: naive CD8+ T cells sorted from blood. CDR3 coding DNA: TGTGCCAGCAGCCCGGGACAGACCTATGGCTACACCTTC. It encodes CASSPGQTYGYTF.